This T cell receptor (beta chain) was observed in a study of cytomegalovirus exposure and HLA in healthy donors. Study results and limitations: The study put some 150 TCR beta chains on its list as cytomegalovirus-associated. Links to common viral pathogens appeared, in a later analysis, for several of the most significant clusters.

Sampled while nominally healthy, donors likely had unrecorded immune exposures. This CDR3 is built from 19 residues. Germline trimming cut 2 bases from V and 4 bases from J; bases unmatched to any gene: 14. Germline CDR1 reads MDHEN; CDR2 reads SYDVKM. Of note for this clone: Its antigen is unknown.

Amplification used 60 Vbeta primers and 13 Jbeta primers. Profiled with immunoSEQ multiplex PCR; TCRdb holds only in-frame clones, not every one. The sample holds around 150,000 clones, roughly 85% seen once. Sequences were obtained from PBMCs. The V call is TRBV28, the J call TRBJ1-5; the match to TRBD1 covers 10 bases. The receptor was isolated from a man aged 18 to 30 in good health and CMV-seropositive. The DNA for the CDR3 is TGTGCCAGCAGTTTAACCCCTCAATCGGGACAGGGGATGAATCAGCCCCAGCATTTT. This encodes CASSLTPQSGQGMNQPQHF.